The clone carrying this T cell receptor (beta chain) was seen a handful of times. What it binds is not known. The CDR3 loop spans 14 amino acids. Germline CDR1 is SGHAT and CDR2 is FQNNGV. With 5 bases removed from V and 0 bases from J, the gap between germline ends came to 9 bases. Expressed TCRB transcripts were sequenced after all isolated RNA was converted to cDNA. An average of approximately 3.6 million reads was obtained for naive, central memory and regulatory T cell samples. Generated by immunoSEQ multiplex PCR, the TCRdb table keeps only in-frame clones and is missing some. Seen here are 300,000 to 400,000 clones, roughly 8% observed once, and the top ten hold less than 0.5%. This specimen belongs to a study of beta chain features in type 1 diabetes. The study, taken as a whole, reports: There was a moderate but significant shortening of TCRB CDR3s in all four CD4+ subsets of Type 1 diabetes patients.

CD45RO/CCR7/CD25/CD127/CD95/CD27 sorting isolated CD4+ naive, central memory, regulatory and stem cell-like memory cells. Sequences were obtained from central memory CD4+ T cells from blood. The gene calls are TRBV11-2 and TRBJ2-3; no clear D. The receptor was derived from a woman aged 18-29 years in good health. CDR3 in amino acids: CASSRSTSTDTQYF. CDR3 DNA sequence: TGTGCCAGCAGCCGTTCCACTAGCACAGATACGCAGTATTTT. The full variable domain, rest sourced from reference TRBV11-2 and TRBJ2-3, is EAGVAQSPRYKIIEKRQSVAFWCNPISGHATLYWYQQILGQGPKLLIQFQNNGVVDDSQLPKDRFSAERLKGVDSTLKIQPAKLEDSAVYLCASSRSTSTDTQYFGPGTRLTVL.